The T cell receptor (beta chain) under discussion was sequenced for a study of shared clonotypes between healthy human individuals. Study-wide points: Blood was the only sampled material, and tissue repertoires likely differ.

As concerns this clone: Its antigen is unidentified.

Deletions cut 2 bases from V and 8 bases from J, with 15 bases between. The CDR3 is made up of 14 amino acids. CDR1 is GTSNPN and CDR2 is SVGIG in the germline V gene (reference sequence). The method was immunoSEQ multiplex PCR; TCRdb's version includes in-frame clones alone and lacks a portion of them. This sample has about 480,000 clones, with about 79% found just once. The chain employs TRBV30 and TRBJ1-4; D unresolved. Sequences were obtained from PBMCs. This clonotype originated in a woman aged 40 to 49 in good health. Some clones in this sample may be carry-over from other donors' samples. The chain's CDR3 is CAWSQDVRGEKLFF. DNA of the CDR3: TGTGCCTGGAGTCAAGACGTCAGAGGGGAAAAACTGTTTTTT. The full variable domain, its missing parts supplied by reference TRBV30 and TRBJ1-4, is SQTIHQWPATLVQPVGSPLSLECTVEGTSNPNLYWYRQAAGRGLQLLFYSVGIGQISSEVPQNLSASRPQDRQFILSSKKLLLSDSGFYLCAWSQDVRGEKLFFGSGTQLSVL.